A single sample is the source of the 28 T cell receptor beta chains below, sequenced in a study of identical twins. MiXCR, applied by TCRdb to the 5' RACE reads, yields one record per CDR3 protein. The table includes some 690,000 distinct CDR3 sequences, around 20% detected once. These data were likewise used in another study, on T cells expressing NK-cell markers.

Sequencing was done on a sample of PBMCs. These receptors all stem from a young woman in good health.

This clonotype has ten or more counts. The rearrangement links TRBV5-1 to TRBJ2-7; D might be TRBD1 (7 bases). The CDR3 consists of 16 residues. Germline V gene lookup returns CDR1 SGHRS and CDR2 YFSETQ. V lost 4 bases and J lost 1, with 18 bases in between. The CDR3 loop reads CASSRGDREASYEQYF. The CDR3 DNA sequence: TGCGCCAGCAGCCGCGGTGACAGGGAGGCATCCTACGAGCAGTACTTC.

In this sample, this clonotype turned up a few times. V is TRBV7-9 and J is TRBJ2-5, with 11 bases fitting TRBD2. This CDR3 contains 16 residues. CDR1 is SEHNR and CDR2 is FQNEAQ in the germline V gene (reference sequence). The J segment lost 5 bases and the V segment lost 3 bases, leaving 8 bases of the junction unmatched. Here the CDR3 DNA reads TGTGCCAGCAGCTTGGCTAGCGGGGGGCTCCGGGAGACCCAGTACTTC. Protein: CASSLASGGLRETQYF.

Only a few counts were recorded for this clonotype. The rearrangement links TRBV11-3 to TRBJ1-1; D not resolved. Germline CDR1 and CDR2: SGHNT and YENEEA. The CDR3 extends over 12 amino acids. Between the trimmed V and J ends, which lost 0 bases and 6 bases, there was a span of 5 bases. Here the CDR3 reads CASSLEKAEAFF. The DNA of the CDR3 is TGTGCCAGCAGCTTAGAAAAGGCTGAAGCTTTCTTT.

The CDR3 bases are TGCAGTGCCCAAAAAGAGGTGGAAGAGACCCAGTACTTC. This gives the protein CSAQKEVEETQYF. The gene calls are TRBV20-1 and TRBJ2-5; D remains ambiguous. The germline V gene has CDR1 DFQATT and CDR2 SNEGSKA (reference sequence). Trimming took 6 bases from V and 3 from J, leaving 14 bases between them. The CDR3 extends over 13 amino acids.

Only a few counts were recorded for this clonotype. The V gene is TRBV10-3, the J gene TRBJ1-1; TRBD1 might be the D (6 bases). The V gene's germline CDR1 is ENHRY and CDR2 SYGVKD. Trimming took 3 bases from V and 2 from J, leaving 13 bases between them. The CDR3 runs to 15 residues. CDR3 amino acids: CAISEGRGINTEAFF. DNA of the CDR3: TGTGCCATCAGTGAAGGCAGGGGCATAAACACTGAAGCTTTCTTT.

This clonotype was counted at least ten times. The chain links TRBV12-3 or TRBV12-4 to TRBJ2-7; no firm D call. The CDR3 contains 11 residues. Trimming took 4 bases from V and 6 from J, leaving 7 bases between them. CDR3 loop: CASSSRVEQYF. Here the CDR3 DNA reads TGTGCCAGCAGTTCCCGAGTCGAGCAGTACTTC.

This clonotype has more than one count but fewer than ten. The chain couples TRBV5-1 to TRBJ2-1; no clear D gene. V was shortened by 4 bases and J by 0 bases, with 14 bases between the two germline ends. The germline CDR1 and CDR2 sequences are SGHRS and YFSETQ. The CDR3 has 16 amino acids. The CDR3 DNA reads as TGCGCCAGCAGCCCTAGACTTACACCCTCCTACAATGAGCAGTTCTTC. It yields the protein CASSPRLTPSYNEQFF.

The CDR3 loop is CACYGTGSYEQYF. In nucleotides, the CDR3 is TGTGCCTGTTACGGGACAGGGTCCTACGAGCAGTACTTC. This chain joins TRBV30 and TRBJ2-7, with 9 bases that match TRBD1. Losses at the gene ends were 6 bases for V and 1 base for J; bases not matched to a gene: 4. CDR1 and CDR2 from the germline V gene are GTSNPN and SVGIG (reference sequence). The CDR3 has 13 residues.

The V call is TRBV19, the J call TRBJ1-2; D not resolved. This CDR3 spans 13 amino acids. Trimming pared 4 bases from V and 5 bases from J, leaving 11 bases between. Germline V gives CDR1 LNHDA, CDR2 SQIVND (reference sequence). This chain's CDR3 is CASSTSDGYGYTF. CDR3 in DNA: TGTGCCAGTAGTACCTCCGACGGGTATGGCTACACCTTC. The full variable domain, in which reference TRBV19 and TRBJ1-2 provide the parts outside the CDR3, is DGGITQSPKYLFRKEGQNVTLSCEQNLNHDAMYWYRQDPGQGLRLIYYSQIVNDFQKGDIAEGYSVSREKKESFPLTVTSAQKNPTAFYLCASSTSDGYGYTFGSGTRLTVV.

A few counts support this clonotype. The chain is built from TRBV10-3 and TRBJ2-3; D is possibly TRBD1 (6 bases). The ends were cut back, 3 bases at V and 1 base at J, with 14 bases in the middle. This CDR3 contains 16 residues. The germline gives CDR1 ENHRY, CDR2 SYGVKD. The CDR3 protein is CAISDYGDTGTDTQYF. The CDR3 nucleotides read TGTGCCATCAGTGATTATGGGGACACGGGCACAGATACGCAGTATTTT.

This clonotype was seen ten or more times. The chain joins TRBV29-1 to TRBJ2-5, with 8 nucleotides matching TRBD2. V was pared by 5 bases and J by 5 bases, with 10 bases of the junction left unmatched. CDR1 and CDR2 from the germline V gene are SQVTM and ANQGSEA. CDR3 length: 14 residues. As DNA, the CDR3 is TGCAGCGTTCACCTTCCGGGAGGGCAGGAGACCCAGTACTTC. Residues: CSVHLPGGQETQYF.

Only a few counts were recorded for this clonotype. This sequence joins TRBV20-1 and TRBJ2-7, with 7 bases lining up with TRBD1. V shed 0 bases and J 2 bases; nucleotides not matched to a gene: 7. Germline values: CDR1 DFQATT, CDR2 SNEGSKA (reference sequence). The CDR3 runs to 15 residues. CDR3 nucleotide sequence: TGCAGTGCTAGAGATTCAGGGGGTAACACCTACGAGCAGTACTTC. This translates into CSARDSGGNTYEQYF.

V is TRBV7-7 and J is TRBJ2-2; D remains unclear. This CDR3 region has 13 residues. Germline V gives CDR1 SSHAT, CDR2 FNYEAQ (reference sequence). Trimming cost V 8 bases and J 5 bases, with 12 bases left between them. CDR3 sequence (DNA): TGTGCCAGCCGCACAATTGAGACCGGGGAGCTGTTTTTT. Translated: CASRTIETGELFF. Filled out from reference TRBV7-7 and TRBJ2-2, the complete variable domain reads GAGVSQSPRYKVTKRGQDVTLRCDPISSHATLYWYQQALGQGPEFLTYFNYEAQPDKSGLPSDRFSAERPEGSISTLTIQRTEQRDSAMYRCASRTIETGELFFGEGSRLTVL.

The sample holds a few counts of this clonotype. This chain uses TRBV6-2 or TRBV6-3 with TRBJ1-5; possible D gene TRBD1, 5 bases. The ends were cut back, 5 bases at V and 4 bases at J, with 15 bases in the middle. CDR1 and CDR2 (germline): MNHEY, SVGEGT. The CDR3 has 15 residues. CDR3 region: CASSPGLAWNQPQHF. For the CDR3, the DNA is TGTGCCAGCAGTCCAGGGTTGGCGTGGAATCAGCCCCAGCATTTT.

This clonotype came up a few times. The CDR3 DNA reads as TGTGCCAGCAGCTCTCAGAGCTCCTATAATTCACCCCTCCACTTT. Translated, it gives CASSSQSSYNSPLHF. The chain combines TRBV7-2 with TRBJ1-6; D gene ambiguous. V was cut by 4 bases and J by 0 bases, with 7 bases left in between. The CDR3 has 15 residues. Germline loops: CDR1 SGHTA, CDR2 FQGNSA. Combining the CDR3 with reference TRBV7-2 and TRBJ1-6 gives the whole variable domain GAGVSQSPSNKVTEKGKDVELRCDPISGHTALYWYRQSLGQGLEFLIYFQGNSAPDKSGLPSDRFSAERTGGSVSTLTIQRTQQEDSAVYLCASSSQSSYNSPLHFGNGTRLTVT.

The V gene is TRBV11-3, the J gene TRBJ2-1; 7 bases match TRBD2. CDR1 is SGHNT, CDR2 YENEEA, per germline. J was trimmed by 6 bases and V by 5 bases; bases with no gene match: 7. CDR3 length: 14 residues. The CDR3 sequence: CASSKSTSPNEQFF. The CDR3 DNA follows: TGTGCCAGCAGCAAGTCGACTAGCCCCAATGAGCAGTTCTTC.

In the case of this clonotype: The final CDR3 position lacks the conserved phenylalanine or tryptophan, pointing to a likely read error. V usage is TRBV4-3 and J usage is TRBJ2-5; 7 bases are shared with TRBD2. The V gene's germline CDR1 is LGHNA and CDR2 YSLEER. Trimming removed 0 bases from V and 5 bases from J; junction bases left unmatched: 6. The CDR3 runs 15 residues. CDR3 region: CASSQDGTIAETQYY. The CDR3 coding sequence is TGCGCCAGCAGCCAAGATGGGACTATAGCGGAGACCCAGTACTAC.

V and J are TRBV5-1 and TRBJ2-3, with TRBD2 as a possible D gene (6 bases). Germline CDR1 is SGHRS and CDR2 is YFSETQ. V gave up 4 bases and J gave up 0 bases, with 18 bases separating them. This CDR3 has 17 amino acids. CDR3 loop: CASSAGGTLPSTDTQYF. For the CDR3, the DNA is TGCGCCAGCAGCGCTGGGGGGACTTTACCCAGCACAGATACGCAGTATTTT.

This chain uses TRBV12-3 or TRBV12-4 with TRBJ2-3, with D maybe TRBD1 (6 bases). The V gene lost 4 bases and the J gene lost 0 bases, with 11 bases spanning the gap. There are 15 residues in the CDR3. For the CDR3, the DNA is TGTGCCAGCAGTTCTCACAGGGTGAGCACAGATACGCAGTATTTT. Translation: CASSSHRVSTDTQYF.

This clonotype has just a few counts. V is TRBV12-3 or TRBV12-4 and J is TRBJ1-1, with D hard to call. The CDR3 runs 14 residues. Trimming took off 3 bases at V and 0 bases at J, with 8 bases between the two ends. Written as DNA, the CDR3 is TGTGCCAGCAGTTTTGGGGTTATGAACACTGAAGCTTTCTTT. Protein sequence: CASSFGVMNTEAFF.

The chain joins TRBV5-1 to TRBJ2-3, with 8 bases matching TRBD2. J lost 4 bases, V lost 1 base, and 5 bases had no gene match. The germline V gene has CDR1 SGHRS and CDR2 YFSETQ. There are 15 residues in the CDR3. The CDR3 protein is CASSLLGLVPDTQYF. The CDR3 region has the DNA TGCGCCAGCAGCTTGCTGGGACTAGTCCCAGATACGCAGTATTTT.

The CDR3 region has the DNA TGTGCCAGCAGCTTATCTCTTAGTCCCTACGAGCAGTACTTC. Its translation: CASSLSLSPYEQYF. This chain connects TRBV7-2 to TRBJ2-7; D remains unclear. V was clipped by 2 bases and J by 2 bases, with 10 bases between them. The length of the CDR3 is 14 residues. Germline CDR1 is SGHTA and CDR2 is FQGNSA. Looking up the rest from reference TRBV7-2 and TRBJ2-7 gives the full variable domain: GAGVSQSPSNKVTEKGKDVELRCDPISGHTALYWYRQSLGQGLEFLIYFQGNSAPDKSGLPSDRFSAERTGGSVSTLTIQRTQQEDSAVYLCASSLSLSPYEQYFGPGTRLTVT.

The chain employs TRBV5-1 and TRBJ2-1; tentatively, D is TRBD1 (5 bases). This CDR3 comprises 16 residues. Trimming removed 0 bases from V and 8 bases from J, with 18 bases in between. In germline, CDR1 is SGHRS, CDR2 YFSETQ. The CDR3 nucleotides read TGCGCCAGCAGCTTGGCCCAGGGTGGTTCGATGGATGAGCAGTTCTTC. Translated, it gives CASSLAQGGSMDEQFF. Combining the CDR3 with reference TRBV5-1 and TRBJ2-1 gives the whole variable domain KAGVTQTPRYLIKTRGQQVTLSCSPISGHRSVSWYQQTPGQGLQFLFEYFSETQRNKGNFPGRFSGRQFSNSRSEMNVSTLELGDSALYLCASSLAQGGSMDEQFFGPGTRLTVL.

The chain has TRBV10-2 and TRBJ2-3; D ambiguous. CDR3 length equals 13 residues. The V and J ends lost 8 bases and 4 bases respectively, with 13 bases between them. Germline V CDR1 and CDR2: WSHSY, SAAADI. CDR3 amino acids: CASGRPPADTQYF. The DNA for the CDR3 is TGCGCCAGCGGGCGTCCCCCAGCAGATACGCAGTATTTT.

This clonotype was recorded many times. V and J are TRBV5-1 and TRBJ2-2; 11 positions agree with TRBD2. V gave up 4 bases and J gave up 6 bases; unmatched junction bases: 8. CDR3 size: 16 residues. The germline gives CDR1 SGHRS, CDR2 YFSETQ. The CDR3 here is CASSPLAGGPAGELFF. In nucleotides, the CDR3 is TGCGCCAGCAGCCCCTTAGCGGGAGGGCCGGCCGGGGAGCTGTTTTTT.

This rearrangement joins TRBV20-1 to TRBJ2-7, with D perhaps TRBD2 (5 bases). This CDR3 spans 15 amino acids. V was clipped by 0 bases and J by 3 bases, with 15 bases between them. Germline V gene sequence: CDR1 DFQATT, CDR2 SNEGSKA (reference sequence). CDR3 coding DNA: TGCAGTGCTAGAGATCCCCGGGGATTAAGCTACGAGCAGTACTTC. This gives the protein CSARDPRGLSYEQYF.

This clonotype was seen a few times. The chain combines TRBV15 with TRBJ2-1; TRBD2 matches 11 bases. Germline loops: CDR1 LNHNV, CDR2 YYDKDF (reference sequence). The J segment lost 7 bases and the V segment lost 2 bases, leaving 7 bases of the junction unmatched. This CDR3 is 16 amino acids long. CDR3 nucleotide sequence: TGTGCCACCAGCAGAATAACTAGCGGGAGCAGGAATGAGCAGTTCTTC. As protein: CATSRITSGSRNEQFF.

This clonotype was recorded at least ten times. Here the CDR3 reads CASSLEVRETQYF. The CDR3 DNA reads as TGTGCCAGCAGCTTAGAGGTCCGGGAGACCCAGTACTTC. V usage is TRBV11-3 and J usage is TRBJ2-5; D gene unclear. The germline CDR1 and CDR2 sequences are SGHNT and YENEEA. V dropped 0 bases and J dropped 5 bases, with 7 bases sitting between them. The CDR3 contains 13 residues.